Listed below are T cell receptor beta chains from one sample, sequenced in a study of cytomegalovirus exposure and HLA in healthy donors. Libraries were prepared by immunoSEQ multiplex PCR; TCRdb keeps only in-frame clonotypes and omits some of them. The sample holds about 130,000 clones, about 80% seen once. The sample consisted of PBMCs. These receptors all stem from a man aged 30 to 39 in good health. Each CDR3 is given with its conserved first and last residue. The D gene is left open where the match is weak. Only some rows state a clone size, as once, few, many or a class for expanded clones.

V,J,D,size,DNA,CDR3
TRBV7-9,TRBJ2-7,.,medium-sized,TGTGCCAGCAGCTTACCTAAGACCTACGAGCAGTACTTC,CASSLPKTYEQYF
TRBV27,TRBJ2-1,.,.,TGTGCCAGCAGTTTTTCCAGTTACAATGAGCAGTTCTTC,CASSFSSYNEQFF
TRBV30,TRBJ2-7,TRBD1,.,TGTGCCTGCACGGGACAGGGGCTTCCCGAGCAGTACTTC,CACTGQGLPEQYF
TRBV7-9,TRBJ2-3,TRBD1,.,TGTTCCAGCAGCTTAGGACAGGGGAGCACAGATACGCAGTATTTT,CSSSLGQGSTDTQYF
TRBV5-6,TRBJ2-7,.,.,TGTGCCAGCAGCTTGCGGGGGGCGTGGGCAAGCGAGCAGTACTTC,CASSLRGAWASEQYF
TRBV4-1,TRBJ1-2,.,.,TGCGCCAGCAGCGACACCAGTGGCGGCTACACCTTC,CASSDTSGGYTF
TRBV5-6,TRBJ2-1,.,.,TGTGCCAGCAACGGGGGTCGGTCCTACAATGAGCAGTTCTTC,CASNGGRSYNEQFF
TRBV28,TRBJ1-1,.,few,TGTGCCAGCAGTCGGGGGGACACTGAAGCTTTCTTT,CASSRGDTEAFF
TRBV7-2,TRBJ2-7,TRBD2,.,TGTGCCAGCAGCTTAGCGCTAGCGGGAGGGGGGGAGCAGTACTTC,CASSLALAGGGEQYF
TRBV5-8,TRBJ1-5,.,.,TGTGCCAGCAGCTTCCACTTACCCTTGGGCAATCAGCCCCAGCATTTT,CASSFHLPLGNQPQHF
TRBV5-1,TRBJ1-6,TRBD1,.,TGCGCCAGCAGCTTTTACGGGACAGCTTATAATTCACCCCTCCACTTT,CASSFYGTAYNSPLHF
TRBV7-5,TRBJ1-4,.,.,TGTGCCAGTCCCGGAGAGACAGGGCTGGATGAAAAACTGTTTTTT,CASPGETGLDEKLFF
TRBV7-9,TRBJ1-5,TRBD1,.,TGTGCCAGCAGCCCCGGACAGGGTGCTCAGCCCCAGCATTTT,CASSPGQGAQPQHF
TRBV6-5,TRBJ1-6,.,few,TGTGCCAGCAGTTTGGGGCCGCGAAGGGGCTCACCCCTCCACTTT,CASSLGPRRGSPLHF
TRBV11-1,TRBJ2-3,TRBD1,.,TGTGCCAGCAGCTTAAGCCTGACAGGGGATCAAACAGATACGCAGTATTTT,CASSLSLTGDQTDTQYF
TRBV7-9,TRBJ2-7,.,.,TGTTCCAGCAGCTTAGTTCGGACAGAGAGTATCAACGAGCAGTACTTC,CSSSLVRTESINEQYF
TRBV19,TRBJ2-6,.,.,TGTGCCAGTAGTATAGACGGGGGAGGTGGCTCTGGGGCCAACGTCCTGACTTTC,CASSIDGGGGSGANVLTF
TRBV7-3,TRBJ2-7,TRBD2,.,TGTGCCAGCAGCTCCCGGACTAGCGGGGACGAGCAGTACTTC,CASSSRTSGDEQYF